The rows below give T cell receptor beta chains drawn from one sample of a study of siplizumab effects on memory and regulatory T cells. Data came from immunoSEQ multiplex PCR; TCRdb stores just in-frame clones and leaves some out. Of about 120,000 clones listed, roughly 92% are singletons. Sequencing used CD4+ T cells sorted from blood. The receptors originated from a human donor in good health. Both conserved end residues are part of each CDR3. Fields, in order: V gene, J gene, D gene, CDR3 protein, CDR3 DNA. A D gene is named only where the DNA matches it firmly.

TRBV6-6,TRBJ1-1,.,CASTSLARREAFF,TGTGCCAGCACCTCTCTGGCCCGCAGGGAAGCTTTCTTT
TRBV30,TRBJ2-5,TRBD1,CAWMKQGAAQETQYF,TGTGCCTGGATGAAACAGGGGGCAGCCCAAGAGACCCAGTACTTC
TRBV6-6,TRBJ1-5,TRBD1,CASSLDRGGNQPQHF,TGTGCCAGCAGCCTGGACAGGGGGGGCAATCAGCCCCAGCATTTT
TRBV14,TRBJ1-1,TRBD1,CASSPGTGRRLNTEAFF,TGTGCCAGCAGCCCCGGGACAGGGCGGCGGTTGAACACTGAAGCTTTCTTT
TRBV5-8,TRBJ1-1,.,CASSFLAGGQGTEAFF,TGTGCCAGCAGCTTCTTGGCGGGGGGCCAGGGCACTGAAGCTTTCTTT
TRBV10-2,TRBJ2-3,.,CASSEPWGAGNTQYF,TGCGCCAGCAGTGAACCCTGGGGGGCCGGGAATACGCAGTATTTT
TRBV11-2,TRBJ2-1,.,CASSPPAGRYNEQFF,TGTGCCAGCAGCCCCCCTGCGGGGAGGTACAATGAGCAGTTCTTC
TRBV6-1,TRBJ2-5,TRBD2,CASVLAGKETQYF,TGTGCCAGCGTTTTAGCGGGGAAAGAGACCCAGTACTTC
TRBV11-2,TRBJ2-5,.,CASSSRAPQETQYF,TGTGCCAGCAGCTCCCGGGCCCCACAAGAGACCCAGTACTTC
TRBV4-1,TRBJ2-2,TRBD1,CASSPDRAKTGELFF,TGCGCCAGCAGCCCCGACAGGGCGAAAACCGGGGAGCTGTTTTTT
TRBV6-1,TRBJ2-3,TRBD1,CASSGGGGDTQYF,TGTGCCAGCAGTGGAGGGGGCGGGGATACGCAGTATTTT
TRBV6-5,TRBJ2-7,.,CASSMDSVLSYEQYF,TGTGCCAGCAGTATGGACAGCGTGCTCTCCTACGAGCAGTACTTC
TRBV6-1,TRBJ2-5,.,CASSELRYPETQYF,TGTGCCAGCAGTGAATTGCGGTATCCAGAGACCCAGTACTTC
TRBV7-9,TRBJ1-1,.,CASSGIEASF,TGTGCCAGCAGCGGTATCGAGGCGAGTTTT
TRBV18,TRBJ1-1,.,CASSPPPGSEAFF,TGTGCCAGCTCACCACCGCCAGGCTCTGAAGCTTTCTTT
TRBV6-6,TRBJ1-1,.,CATVYQDSEAFF,TGTGCCACCGTCTATCAGGACAGCGAAGCTTTCTTT
TRBV2,TRBJ1-1,.,CASGGRSNTEAFF,TGTGCCAGCGGGGGACGGTCGAACACTGAAGCTTTCTTT
TRBV6-5,TRBJ1-1,.,CASSGQGYSEAFF,TGTGCCAGCAGTGGTCAGGGTTACTCTGAAGCTTTCTTT
TRBV6-6,TRBJ1-5,.,CASSYRQISNQPQHF,TGTGCCAGCAGTTACCGGCAAATTAGCAATCAGCCCCAGCATTTT
TRBV14,TRBJ1-1,.,CTSSQDPRGRFF,TGTACCAGCAGCCAAGACCCCAGGGGCCGCTTCTTT
TRBV5-8,TRBJ1-5,.,CASSLTFTGVGSNQPQHF,TGTGCCAGCAGTCTCACCTTCACGGGGGTAGGGAGCAATCAGCCCCAGCATTTT
TRBV1,TRBJ1-1,.,CTSSQDGGAGMNTEAFF,TGCACCAGCAGCCAAGATGGTGGGGCTGGGATGAACACTGAAGCTTTCTTT
TRBV6-5,TRBJ2-1,.,CASSSPQSGHNEQFF,TGTGCCAGCAGCAGCCCCCAATCGGGTCACAATGAGCAGTTCTTC
TRBV14,TRBJ2-7,.,CASSHSSYEQYF,TGTGCCAGCAGCCATTCGTCCTACGAGCAGTACTTC
TRBV19,TRBJ2-6,.,CASSQKTSGANVLTF,TGTGCCAGTAGTCAGAAGACCTCTGGGGCCAACGTCCTGACTTTC
TRBV9,TRBJ1-2,.,CASSEQGYGYTF,TGTGCCAGCAGCGAGCAGGGCTATGGCTACACCTTC
TRBV30,TRBJ1-1,.,CAWVGNTEAFF,TGTGCCTGGGTAGGGAACACTGAAGCTTTCTTT
TRBV4-1,TRBJ2-4,.,CASSQDRDIQYF,TGCGCCAGCAGCCAAGACCGGGACATTCAGTACTTC
TRBV29-1,TRBJ2-1,.,CSVRPRGSYNEQFF,TGCAGCGTTAGGCCGCGGGGCTCCTACAATGAGCAGTTCTTC
TRBV5-1,TRBJ2-5,TRBD1,CASSRWTGQETQYF,TGCGCCAGCAGTAGATGGACAGGGCAAGAGACCCAGTACTTC
TRBV2,TRBJ2-7,.,CASSRQALGEQYF,TGTGCCAGCAGTAGACAGGCTTTGGGCGAGCAGTACTTC
TRBV2,TRBJ2-3,.,CASRPTGRDTQYF,TGTGCCAGCAGACCTACAGGGCGAGATACGCAGTATTTT